The clone carrying this T cell receptor beta chain was detected a few times. These data come from a study of cytomegalovirus exposure and HLA in healthy donors. The germline V gene encodes CDR1 SGHRS and CDR2 YFSETQ. V trimming: 0 bases; J trimming: 2 bases; junction bases outside the gene matches: 2. The CDR3 totals 16 residues. The table came from immunoSEQ multiplex PCR; TCRdb's copy has only in-frame clones and leaves some out. In the table there are some 340,000 clones, roughly nine tenths of which are singletons. The chain recombines TRBV5-1 with TRBJ1-5; TRBD1 aligns across 10 bases. The TCR sequence derives from a woman in her twenties or thirties in good health and CMV-seropositive. Input material: PBMCs. DNA of the CDR3: TGCGCCAGCAGCTTGGAAGGGACAGGGGGCAATCAGCCCCAGCATTTT. This codes for CASSLEGTGGNQPQHF.